This TCR beta chain derives from a study of blood T cells in healthy people across ages. For the second PCR, which ran for roughly 6 to 11 cycles, a sample-barcoded 5' primer and a J-beta primer mix were used. TCRdb redid the calling of the 5' RACE reads with MiXCR, one entry per CDR3 protein. Of 650,000 to 1,000,000 distinct CDR3 sequences in the sample, about 37% are singletons; the top ten hold under 15%. Germline CDR1 and CDR2: DFQATT and SNEGSKA (reference sequence). The CDR3 covers 14 residues. With 6 bases removed from V and 9 bases from J, the gap between germline ends came to 18 bases. This clonotype was obtained from a man between 18 and 35 years old in good health. Sequencing was performed on blood. This rearrangement joins TRBV20-1 to TRBJ1-6, with a tentative D call TRBD1 (6 bases). Here the CDR3 reads CSAHRDRSSSPLHF. Here the CDR3 DNA reads TGCAGTGCCCATCGTGACAGGTCTAGTTCACCCCTCCACTTT.